Below are 25 T cell receptor beta chains sequenced from a single sample in a study of T cells after yellow fever vaccination. TCRdb re-analysed the 5' RACE reads in MiXCR, keeping a single row per CDR3 protein. The sample shows 95,000 to 150,000 distinct CDR3 sequences, 7.4% of them seen only once. The sample here was CD4+ T cells sorted from PBMCs, taken 9 to 10 days after the first yellow fever vaccination. The receptors shown here come from a man aged 18 to 30 who received the YFV17D yellow fever vaccine.

This clonotype was recorded at least ten times. The rearrangement joins TRBV7-3 to TRBJ2-2; D ambiguous. Germline V gene lookup returns CDR1 SGHTA and CDR2 FQGTGA. V was cut by 1 base and J by 1 base, with 1 base left in between. The CDR3 has 13 residues. CDR3: CASSLKNTGELFF. The CDR3, as DNA: TGTGCCAGCAGCTTAAAGAACACCGGGGAGCTGTTTTTT.

This clonotype was seen a handful of times. The V gene is TRBV5-6, the J gene TRBJ1-1; the D is unclear. CDR3 length equals 14 residues. CDR1 is SGHDT and CDR2 is YYEEEE in the germline V gene. V lost 4 bases, J lost 5 bases, and 15 bases lay in between. This chain's CDR3 is CASSLASGGTEAFF. The CDR3 DNA reads as TGTGCCAGCAGCCTCGCGAGCGGTGGGACTGAAGCTTTCTTT.

There are many counts of this clonotype. V gene TRBV6-2 or TRBV6-3 combines with J gene TRBJ2-7, with TRBD1 matching over 7 bases. This CDR3 region has 16 residues. The germline V gene encodes CDR1 MNHEY and CDR2 SVGEGT. V lost 2 bases, J lost 6 bases, and 13 bases stayed unmatched. The CDR3 coding sequence is TGTGCCAGCAGTTACGCTCGGGACAGTCACCGGGTCGAGCAGTACGTC. Its protein is CASSYARDSHRVEQYV.

This clonotype was picked up many times. CDR3 sequence: CASSGTSSGYTF. CDR3 nucleotides: TGTGCCAGCAGTGGGACCTCGTCCGGCTACACCTTC. The chain links TRBV6-1 to TRBJ1-2; D unclear. Trimming removed 4 bases at V and 8 bases at J, with 11 bases between. Germline-derived CDR1 and CDR2 are MNHNS and SASEGT. The CDR3 loop spans 12 amino acids.

This clonotype was recorded at least ten times. The chain carries TRBV28 and TRBJ1-2, with no clear D. This CDR3 has 13 amino acids. Germline V gene sequence: CDR1 MDHEN, CDR2 SYDVKM. V lost 6 bases to trimming and J lost 8 bases, with 16 bases between them. As DNA, the CDR3 is TGTGCCAGCAGCTCCCCAGGCGGTTTCGGCTACACCTTC. As protein: CASSSPGGFGYTF.

This clonotype has ten or more counts. The chain is built from TRBV12-3 or TRBV12-4 and TRBJ2-5; no definite D call. Trimming removed 5 bases from V and 4 bases from J, with 5 bases in between. This CDR3 region has 11 residues. The CDR3 DNA reads TGTGCCAGCAGTGTCCTAGAGACCCAGTACTTC. Protein product: CASSVLETQYF.

This clonotype appeared many times. One end of the junction is discordant with germline, which a read error may explain. This chain connects TRBV12-3 or TRBV12-4 to TRBJ1-1, with a weak D call TRBD1 (6 bases). This CDR3 has 14 residues. The CDR3 region is CASSWGLRDIYPSF. CDR3 sequence (DNA): TGTGCCAGCAGTTGGGGGTTGCGGGACATTTACCCTTCCTTT.

This clonotype has ten or more counts. This chain uses TRBV12-3 or TRBV12-4 with TRBJ2-3, with TRBD2 matching over 10 bases. The CDR3 extends over 15 amino acids. Germline trimming cut 3 bases from V and 5 bases from J; bases unmatched to any gene: 5. The CDR3 loop reads CASSFLAGVGDTQYF. CDR3 nucleotide sequence: TGTGCCAGCAGTTTCCTAGCGGGGGTGGGAGATACGCAGTATTTT.

The sample holds many counts of this clonotype. The chain carries TRBV7-2 and TRBJ1-2; the D gene is possibly TRBD1 (5 bases). Trimming removed 5 bases at V and 4 bases at J, with 11 bases between. The CDR3 covers 13 residues. The germline gives CDR1 SGHTA, CDR2 FQGNSA. The CDR3 DNA follows: TGTGCCAGCAGCCCTCGGGGCCTCTATGGCTACACCTTC. Translated: CASSPRGLYGYTF. The variable domain in full, completed from reference TRBV7-2 and TRBJ1-2, reads GAGVSQSPSNKVTEKGKDVELRCDPISGHTALYWYRQSLGQGLEFLIYFQGNSAPDKSGLPSDRFSAERTGGSVSTLTIQRTQQEDSAVYLCASSPRGLYGYTFGSGTRLTVV.

This clonotype has ten or more counts. The CDR3 region has the DNA TGTGCCAGCAGCCAACCTCAAACCCTTTACAATGAGCAGTTCTTC. Translating gives CASSQPQTLYNEQFF. The rearrangement uses TRBV4-2 and TRBJ2-1; D call uncertain. The V end was cut by 2 bases, the J end by 4 bases, with 12 bases between. CDR1 and CDR2 (germline): LGHNA, YNFKEQ. This CDR3 is built from 15 residues.

This clonotype appeared many times. The rearrangement joins TRBV20-1 to TRBJ2-1; unclear D gene. Between the trimmed V and J ends, which lost 6 bases and 10 bases, there was a span of 16 bases. Germline lookup yields CDR1 DFQATT and CDR2 SNEGSKA (reference sequence). The CDR3 covers 12 residues. The CDR3 DNA reads as TGCAGTGCCCAGAAGATTTTCCGGGAGCAGTTCTTC. This sequence encodes CSAQKIFREQFF.

This clonotype was seen ten or more times. The chain recombines TRBV12-3 or TRBV12-4 with TRBJ2-2; 7 nucleotides line up with TRBD1. Trimming at V came to 7 bases and at J to 3 bases, leaving 5 bases not matched to a gene. The CDR3 loop spans 14 amino acids. In DNA, the CDR3 is TGTGCCAGCACCTCCCAGGGGGACACCGGGGAGCTGTTTTTT. Protein product: CASTSQGDTGELFF.

As for this clonotype: Since a much larger clone is just one base distant, this may be a read error. The rearrangement uses TRBV6-2 or TRBV6-3 and TRBJ1-6; D is perhaps TRBD1 (6 bases). The CDR3 extends over 16 amino acids. CDR1 is MNHEY, CDR2 SVGEGT, per germline. This chain's CDR3 is CASSRTARTYKSPLHF. CDR3 in DNA: TGTGCCAGCAGTAGGACAGCCCGGACTTATAAATCACCCCTCCACTTT.

This clonotype turned up a few times. The V gene is TRBV5-1, the J gene TRBJ2-3; D remains unclear. Trimming cost V 4 bases and J 6 bases, with 12 bases left between them. CDR3 size: 13 residues. CDR1 is SGHRS, CDR2 YFSETQ, per germline. The chain's CDR3 is CASSPEGMDTQYF. The CDR3, as DNA: TGCGCCAGCAGCCCGGAAGGGATGGATACGCAGTATTTT.

In its sample, this clonotype was seen many times. The rearrangement uses TRBV20-1 and TRBJ2-1; weak D call: TRBD2 (6 bases). The length of the CDR3 is 14 residues. Germline lookup yields CDR1 DFQATT and CDR2 SNEGSKA (reference sequence). The V end was cut by 3 bases, the J end by 1 base, with 10 bases between. The CDR3: CSASGRGSYNEQFF. The CDR3 DNA reads as TGCAGTGCTAGTGGTCGGGGGTCCTACAATGAGCAGTTCTTC.

This clonotype was observed many times. The rearrangement uses TRBV5-8 and TRBJ1-3; 7 bases align to TRBD1. Germline loops: CDR1 SGHTS, CDR2 YDEGEE. The CDR3 contains 14 residues. The J segment lost 1 base and the V segment lost 4 bases, leaving 2 bases of the junction unmatched. The CDR3 DNA reads as TGTGCCAGCAGCAGGGGACAGTCTGGAAACACCATATATTTT. Protein product: CASSRGQSGNTIYF.

This clonotype has a count of ten or more. The chain carries TRBV9 and TRBJ2-5, with unresolved D. Germline CDR1 reads SGDLS; CDR2 reads YYNGEE. The CDR3 is made up of 13 amino acids. V lost 4 bases and J 7 bases, leaving 14 bases between the germline ends. The CDR3 sequence is CASSPDVLGTQYF. CDR3 sequence (DNA): TGTGCCAGCAGCCCGGACGTCCTAGGGACCCAGTACTTC.

This clonotype has at least ten counts. The genes are TRBV27 and TRBJ2-3; 9 nucleotides agree with TRBD1. The CDR3 contains 14 residues. Trimming took 10 bases from V and 4 from J; bases not matched to a gene: 9. Germline CDR1 reads MNHEY; CDR2 reads SMNVEV (reference sequence). CDR3 sequence (DNA): TGTGCCACCACGCCGGGACAGGGATCAGATACGCAGTATTTT. This gives the protein CATTPGQGSDTQYF.

This clonotype was observed a few times. The chain is built from TRBV3-1 and TRBJ1-1; D may be TRBD1 (6 bases). V lost 4 bases and J 1 base, leaving 28 bases between the germline ends. Germline V gene sequence: CDR1 LGHDT, CDR2 YNNKEL (reference sequence). This CDR3 has 20 residues. This CDR3 is CASSPIGWDNRMTQNTEAFF. CDR3 DNA sequence: TGTGCCAGCAGCCCCATAGGATGGGACAACAGAATGACTCAGAACACTGAAGCTTTCTTT. The whole variable domain, filled in from reference TRBV3-1 and TRBJ1-1, reads DTAVSQTPKYLVTQMGNDKSIKCEQNLGHDTMYWYKQDSKKFLKIMFSYNNKELIINETVPNRFSPKSPDKAHLNLHINSLELGDSAVYFCASSPIGWDNRMTQNTEAFFGQGTRLTVV.

This clonotype was found many times. V and J are TRBV12-3 or TRBV12-4 and TRBJ2-3, with 11 bases identical to TRBD2. The junction had 6 bases not matched to a gene; V was cut back by 0 bases and J by 4 bases. The CDR3 loop spans 17 amino acids. The CDR3 sequence: CASSLAIAGGLPDTQYF. The CDR3, as DNA: TGTGCCAGCAGTTTAGCAATAGCGGGGGGGCTTCCAGATACGCAGTATTTT.

This clonotype was seen ten or more times. The chain couples TRBV4-3 to TRBJ1-2; tentatively, D is TRBD1 (6 bases). This CDR3 is built from 17 residues. Germline CDR1 reads LGHNA; CDR2 reads YSLEER. Trimming took 1 base from V and 2 from J, leaving 17 bases between them. CDR3 in amino acids: CASSQVGVGTMNYGYTF. The DNA of the CDR3 is TGCGCCAGCAGCCAAGTCGGGGTGGGGACAATGAACTATGGCTACACCTTC.

This chain links TRBV20-1 with TRBJ1-4; D is possibly TRBD1 (5 bases). Germline CDR1 is DFQATT and CDR2 is SNEGSKA (reference sequence). CDR3 length: 12 residues. Trimming took 3 bases from V and 4 from J, leaving 6 bases between them. The CDR3 nucleotides are TGCAGTGCTAGGACAGATAATGAAAAACTGTTTTTT. This sequence encodes CSARTDNEKLFF.

This clonotype was seen many times. This chain connects TRBV5-1 to TRBJ1-6, with 10 bases lining up with TRBD1. CDR3 size: 14 residues. CDR1 and CDR2 (germline): SGHRS, YFSETQ. V trimming: 4 bases; J trimming: 8 bases; junction bases outside the gene matches: 3. CDR3 region: CASSPGQGYSPLHF. In nucleotides, the CDR3 is TGCGCCAGCAGCCCGGGACAGGGGTATTCACCCCTCCACTTT.

This clonotype was seen at least ten times. The rearrangement joins TRBV14 to TRBJ2-5; possible D gene TRBD2, 5 bases. Germline V gives CDR1 SGHDN, CDR2 FVKESK. The V end lost 4 bases, the J end lost 4 bases, and 13 bases lay between the germline ends. The CDR3 length is 14 residues. The CDR3, as DNA: TGTGCCAGCAGCCTGAAGGCGGGCGGAGAGACCCAGTACTTC. This encodes CASSLKAGGETQYF.

The rearrangement uses TRBV10-3 and TRBJ2-7; D possibly corresponds to TRBD1 (6 bases). CDR1 is ENHRY and CDR2 is SYGVKD in the germline V gene. The CDR3 spans 19 residues. Deletions cut 3 bases from V and 0 bases from J, with 24 bases between. The CDR3 spells CAISEDLGLGAGDSYEQYF. CDR3 nucleotides: TGTGCCATCAGTGAAGATTTGGGGTTAGGGGCAGGGGACTCCTACGAGCAGTACTTC.